This T cell receptor (beta chain) is drawn from a study of shared clonotypes between healthy human individuals. General study points: Clonotype sharing across donors was expected to vary with sequencing depth. Blood was the sole source, and tissue repertoires probably differ.

V was shortened by 1 base and J by 2 bases, with 4 bases between the two germline ends. Germline CDR1 MNHEY, CDR2 SVGAGI. The length of the CDR3 is 13 residues. Amplification in unsorted PBMC replicate PCRs started from about 280 ng DNA, which equals about 33,000 T cell genomes. This table comes from immunoSEQ multiplex PCR, and its TCRdb copy is limited to in-frame clones, with some not included. The sample contains 450,000 to 500,000 clones, around three quarters of which appear only once. A word on this clone: The antigen is unknown.

The sample was PBMCs. The genes are TRBV6-5 and TRBJ2-3; no reliable D call. The TCR originated in a woman aged 40 to 55 in good health. Some clones in this sample may be carry-over from other donors' samples. CDR3: CASSYYDTDTQYF. The CDR3 nucleotides are TGTGCCAGCAGTTACTATGACACAGATACGCAGTATTTT.